This T cell receptor beta chain appears in the sequencing data of a study of shared T cell receptors in the human thymus. The protocol was immunoSEQ multiplex PCR, while the TCRdb copy is restricted to in-frame clones and leaves out a portion. Among under 450,000 clones listed, roughly 94% were seen once. Germline values: CDR1 SQVTM, CDR2 ANQGSEA. The CDR3 runs to 16 residues. The trim removed 0 bases at V and 5 bases at J, leaving 10 bases unmatched. The source material was thymocytes. This TCR derives from a human donor. The V gene is TRBV29-1, the J gene TRBJ2-3; TRBD1 agrees at 8 bases. Here the CDR3 reads CSVEDPRDRCRDTQYF. The DNA for the CDR3 is TGCAGCGTTGAAGATCCGAGGGACAGGTGCAGAGATACGCAGTATTTT.